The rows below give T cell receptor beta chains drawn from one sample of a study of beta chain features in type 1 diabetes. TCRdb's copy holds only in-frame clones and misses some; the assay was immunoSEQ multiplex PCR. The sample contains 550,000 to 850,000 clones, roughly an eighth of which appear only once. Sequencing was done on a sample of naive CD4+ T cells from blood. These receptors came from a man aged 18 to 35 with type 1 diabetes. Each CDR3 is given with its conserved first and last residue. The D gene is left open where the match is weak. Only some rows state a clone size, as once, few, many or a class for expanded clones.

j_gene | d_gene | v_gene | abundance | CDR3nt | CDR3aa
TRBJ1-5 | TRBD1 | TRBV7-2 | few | TGTGCCAGCAGCCCGATGGGACAGAGCAATCAGCCCCAGCATTTT | CASSPMGQSNQPQHF
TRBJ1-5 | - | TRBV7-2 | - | TGTGCCAGCAGCCTCAACAATCAGCCCCAGCATTTT | CASSLNNQPQHF
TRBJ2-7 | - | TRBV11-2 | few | TGTGCCAGCAGCTTAGTTGCAGGTACCTACGAGCAGTACTTC | CASSLVAGTYEQYF
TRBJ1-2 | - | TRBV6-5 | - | TGTGCCAGCAGTTCGACTTTGGGGGCCTCCTATGGCTACACCTTC | CASSSTLGASYGYTF
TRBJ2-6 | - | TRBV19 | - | TGTGCCAGCGAAGTCGGGGCTGGGGCCAACGTCCTGACTTTC | CASEVGAGANVLTF
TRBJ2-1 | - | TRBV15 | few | TGTGCCACCAGCACACAAGGTGATAGCTCCTACAATGAGCAGTTCTTC | CATSTQGDSSYNEQFF
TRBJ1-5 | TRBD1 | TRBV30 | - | TGTGCCTGGAGTTCGGGACAGACGGAAAATCAGCCCCAGCATTTT | CAWSSGQTENQPQHF
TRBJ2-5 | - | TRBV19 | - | TGTGCCAGTAGTCCTTGGACAGAAGAGACCCAGTACTTC | CASSPWTEETQYF
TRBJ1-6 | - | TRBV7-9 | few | TGTGCCAGCAGCTTAGGAGGGGTAAACGGTGAACCCCTCCACTTT | CASSLGGVNGEPLHF
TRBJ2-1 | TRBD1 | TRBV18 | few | TGTGCCAGCTCACCGGGACAGGAAAACAATGAGCAGTTCTTC | CASSPGQENNEQFF
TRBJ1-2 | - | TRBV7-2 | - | TGTGCCAGCAGCCGCGGGACATCATATGGCTACACCTTC | CASSRGTSYGYTF
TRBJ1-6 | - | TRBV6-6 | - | TGTGCCAGCACCGCTGGGTTGGCTTCACCCCTCCACTTT | CASTAGLASPLHF
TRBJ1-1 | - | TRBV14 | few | TGTGCCAGCAGCCAAGTTGGCAACTCTTGGAACACTGAAGCTTTCTTT | CASSQVGNSWNTEAFF
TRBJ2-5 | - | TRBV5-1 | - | TGCGCCAGCAGCCCAGGGTCGGGAGAGACCCAGTACTTC | CASSPGSGETQYF
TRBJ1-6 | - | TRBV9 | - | TGTGCCAGCAGCTCAGCGGCAGGTGGGGATTTTAATTCACCCCTCCACTTT | CASSSAAGGDFNSPLHF
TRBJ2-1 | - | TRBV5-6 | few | TGTGCCAGCAGCTTGGGCCAGGGGTCCTACAATGAGCAGTTCTTC | CASSLGQGSYNEQFF
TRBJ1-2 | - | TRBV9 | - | TGTGCCAGCAGCCCCGAGGCCCGTGGGAGGTGGCATGGCTACACCTTC | CASSPEARGRWHGYTF
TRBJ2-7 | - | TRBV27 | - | TGTGCCAGCAGCTATAACGGGGCCTACGAGCAGTACTTC | CASSYNGAYEQYF
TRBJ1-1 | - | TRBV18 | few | TGTGCCAGCTCACTAGGGCACACTGAAGCTTTCTTT | CASSLGHTEAFF
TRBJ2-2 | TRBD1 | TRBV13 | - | TGTGCCAGCAGCCGCATACAGGGGACCGGGGAGCTGTTTTTT | CASSRIQGTGELFF
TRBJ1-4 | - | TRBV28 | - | TGTGCCAGCAGAGGCCAGCCGGAAAAACTGTTTTTT | CASRGQPEKLFF
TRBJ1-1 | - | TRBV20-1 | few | TGCAGTGCAAGGACAGTTCCACGGGCTTTCTTT | CSARTVPRAFF
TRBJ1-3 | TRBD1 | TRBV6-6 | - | TGTGCCAGCAGCACCGGGACAGGGGGAAACACCATATATTTT | CASSTGTGGNTIYF
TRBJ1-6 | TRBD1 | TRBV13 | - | TGTGCCAGCAGCACCCGACAGGGAAGGTATTCACCCCTCCACTTT | CASSTRQGRYSPLHF
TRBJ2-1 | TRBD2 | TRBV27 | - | TGTGCCAGCAGTTTTCCTACGGGGGGGCCCTACAATGAGCAGTTCTTC | CASSFPTGGPYNEQFF
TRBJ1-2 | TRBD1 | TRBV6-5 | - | TGTGCCAGCAGTACCGGGACAGTCTATGGCTACACCTTC | CASSTGTVYGYTF
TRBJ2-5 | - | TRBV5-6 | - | TGTGCCAGCAGCTTGCAGGAAGGAGAGACCCAGTACTTC | CASSLQEGETQYF
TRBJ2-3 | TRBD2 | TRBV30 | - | TGTGCCTGGACCCTGGGACTAGCGGGGTTAACAGATACGCAGTATTTT | CAWTLGLAGLTDTQYF
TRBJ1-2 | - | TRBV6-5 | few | TGTGCCAGCAGTTACGGGAGTCCCTCCTATGGCTACACCTTC | CASSYGSPSYGYTF
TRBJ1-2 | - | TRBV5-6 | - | TGTGCCAGCAGCTTGTTACAGGCCCTTAACTATGGCTACACCTTC | CASSLLQALNYGYTF
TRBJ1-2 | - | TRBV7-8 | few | TGTGCCAGCAGCTTAGGCAGAACCCCTAACTATGGCTACACCTTC | CASSLGRTPNYGYTF
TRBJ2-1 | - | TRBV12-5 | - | TGTGCTAGTGGTTCCGGGACGGAACGAAATGAGCAGTTCTTC | CASGSGTERNEQFF
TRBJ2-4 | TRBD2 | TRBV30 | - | TGTGCCTGGAGTGTACTGAGACTAGCGGGGGGTCTAGCCAAAAACATTCAGTACTTC | CAWSVLRLAGGLAKNIQYF
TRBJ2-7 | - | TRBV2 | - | TGTGCCAGCAGTGCGCAGGGATGGTCCTACGAGCAGTACTTC | CASSAQGWSYEQYF
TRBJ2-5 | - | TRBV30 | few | TGTGCCGTCACAGGGTCTCGAGAGACCCAGTACTTC | CAVTGSRETQYF
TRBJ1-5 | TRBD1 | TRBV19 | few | TGTGCCAGTGACCAACTCAATGAGGGGGCACGCAATCAGCCCCAGCATTTT | CASDQLNEGARNQPQHF
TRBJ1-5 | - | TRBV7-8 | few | TGTGCCAGCAGTATACTGGACCAGCCCCAGCATTTT | CASSILDQPQHF
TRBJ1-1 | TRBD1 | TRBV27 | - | TGTGCCAGCAGTTTGGGACAGGGGAACACTGAAGCTTTCTTT | CASSLGQGNTEAFF
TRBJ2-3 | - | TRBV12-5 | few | TGTGCTAGTGGGCGGGACTGGGGTACAGATACGCAGTATTTT | CASGRDWGTDTQYF
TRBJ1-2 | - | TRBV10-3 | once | TGTGCCATCAGTGCCTCCTTTACAGGAGCTTCTAGAGCCGGCTACACCTTC | CAISASFTGASRAGYTF
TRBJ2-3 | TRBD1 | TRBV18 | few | TGTGCCAGCTCACCGCAAGAGGGGACAGGGAACACAGATACGCAGTATTTT | CASSPQEGTGNTDTQYF
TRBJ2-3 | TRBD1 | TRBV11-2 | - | TGTGCCAGCAGCTTGGGGACAGGGGTGGCAGATACGCAGTATTTT | CASSLGTGVADTQYF
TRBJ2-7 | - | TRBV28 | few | TGTGCCAGCAGTTCCATCCGGGGATGGAGCTACGAGCAGTACTTC | CASSSIRGWSYEQYF
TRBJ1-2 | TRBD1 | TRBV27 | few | TGTGCCAGCAGTTTAACAGGGGAAAGGGGCTATGGCTACACCTTC | CASSLTGERGYGYTF
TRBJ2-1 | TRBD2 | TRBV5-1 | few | TGCGCCAGCAGCTTCGGACTAGTATCCGATGAGCAGTTCTTC | CASSFGLVSDEQFF
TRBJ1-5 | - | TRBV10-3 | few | TGTGCCATCAGCACCGGGACCGCCGCGGGGCCCCAGCATTTT | CAISTGTAAGPQHF
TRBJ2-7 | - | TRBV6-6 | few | TGTGCCAGCGCGCCGACGGGAAACTCCTACGAGCAGTACTTC | CASAPTGNSYEQYF
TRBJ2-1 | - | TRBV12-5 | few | TGTGCTAGTGATGTTCCGAGCTCCTACAATGAGCAGTTCTTC | CASDVPSSYNEQFF
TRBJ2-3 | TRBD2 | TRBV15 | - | TGTGCCACCAGCAGTCCAGGACTAGCGGGGGTGGACCCCACAGATACGCAGTATTTT | CATSSPGLAGVDPTDTQYF
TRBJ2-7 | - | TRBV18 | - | TGTGCCAGCTCAGGTGGGAACTCCTACGAGCAGTACTTC | CASSGGNSYEQYF
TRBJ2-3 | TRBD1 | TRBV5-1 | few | TGCGCCAGCAGCTTCCCCCGACAGGGTTACACAGATACGCAGTATTTT | CASSFPRQGYTDTQYF
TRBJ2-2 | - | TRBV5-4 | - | TGTGCCAGCAGCTTGGAACCGAACACCGGGGAGCTGTTTTTT | CASSLEPNTGELFF
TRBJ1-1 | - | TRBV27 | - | TGTGCCAGCAGTTTACGTGCAGGGAACACTGAAGCTTTCTTT | CASSLRAGNTEAFF
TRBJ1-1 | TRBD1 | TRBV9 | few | TGTGCCAGCAGGGGAGGGGACAGGGGTGAAGCTTTCTTT | CASRGGDRGEAFF
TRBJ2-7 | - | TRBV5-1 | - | TGCGCCAGCAGCGGGGACAACTCCTACGAGCAGTACTTC | CASSGDNSYEQYF
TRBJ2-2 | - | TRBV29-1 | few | TGCAGCGTTAGGTTTGGCGGATCGAACACCGGGGAGCTGTTTTTT | CSVRFGGSNTGELFF
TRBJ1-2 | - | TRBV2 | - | TGTGCCAGCAGCGTCCAGAATAACTATGGCTACACCTTC | CASSVQNNYGYTF
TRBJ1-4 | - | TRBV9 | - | TGTGCCAGCAGCGTAGGGACCGATAATAATGAAAAACTGTTTTTT | CASSVGTDNNEKLFF
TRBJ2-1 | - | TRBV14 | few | TGTGCCAGCAGCCAGGACCCGGGACTTGAGCAGTTCTTC | CASSQDPGLEQFF
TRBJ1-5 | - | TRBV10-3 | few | TGTGCCATCAGTGAGTCGGACGGGCCCCAGCATTTT | CAISESDGPQHF